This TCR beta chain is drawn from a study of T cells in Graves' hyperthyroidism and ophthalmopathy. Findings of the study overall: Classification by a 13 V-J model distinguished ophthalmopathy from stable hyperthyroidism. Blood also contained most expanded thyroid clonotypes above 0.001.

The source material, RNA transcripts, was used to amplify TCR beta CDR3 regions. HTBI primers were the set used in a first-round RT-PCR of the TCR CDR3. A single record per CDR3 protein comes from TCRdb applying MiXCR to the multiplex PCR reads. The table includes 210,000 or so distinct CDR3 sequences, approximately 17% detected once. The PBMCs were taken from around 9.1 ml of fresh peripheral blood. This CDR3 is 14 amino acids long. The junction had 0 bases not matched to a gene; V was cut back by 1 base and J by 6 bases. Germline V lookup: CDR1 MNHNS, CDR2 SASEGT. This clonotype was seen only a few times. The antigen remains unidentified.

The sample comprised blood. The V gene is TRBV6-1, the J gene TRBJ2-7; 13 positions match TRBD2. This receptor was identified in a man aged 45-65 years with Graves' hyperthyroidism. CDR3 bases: TGTGCCAGCAGTGAAGGGACTAGCGGGAGCGAGCAGTACTTC. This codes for CASSEGTSGSEQYF.